The clone carrying this T cell receptor beta chain was picked up many times. These data come from a study of T cells in Graves' hyperthyroidism and ophthalmopathy. CDR3 length: 16 residues. Trimming took off 7 bases at V and 10 bases at J, with 26 bases between the two ends. CDR1 is SNHLY, CDR2 FYNNEI, per germline. It was RNA transcripts that yielded the amplified TCR beta CDR3 regions. HTBI primers were employed in a first-round RT-PCR of the TCR CDR3. TCRdb used MiXCR to reprocess the multiplex PCR reads, holding one entry per CDR3 protein. The profile covers 250,000 to 350,000 distinct CDR3 sequences, with 20% to 25% appearing a single time and roughly 60% taken by the ten largest.

This clonotype originated in a man aged 25 to 45 with Graves' ophthalmopathy. The rearrangement joins TRBV2 to TRBJ2-1; tentatively, D is TRBD1 or TRBD2 (5 bases each). Sequencing input: blood. The CDR3 region has the DNA TGTGCCAGCACCTTAAATGAAGTGGGCGTGGGGGAAGAGCAGTTCTTC. It translates to CASTLNEVGVGEEQFF.